This T cell receptor (beta chain) emerged from a study of cytomegalovirus exposure and HLA in healthy donors. 13 Jbeta primers and 60 Vbeta primers were used for the PCR. Sequencing was performed with immunoSEQ multiplex PCR; in TCRdb, only in-frame clones are kept and a portion is missing. The sample holds 150,000 to 200,000 clones, 70% to 85% seen once. General study findings and limits: Most TCR beta V segments were productive about 87% or about 30% of the time in an earlier analysis. An analysis that was carried out later associated some 17,000 TCR beta sequences with HLA alleles at 0.05 false discovery rate. As a later analysis showed, a missense DCLRE1C variant was linked to trimming of TCR beta V- and J-genes.

In nominal health when sampled, donors likely had unrecorded immune exposures nonetheless. Trimming left V 0 bases short and J 7 bases short, with 13 bases between. The germline CDR1 and CDR2 sequences are GTSNPN and SVGIG (reference sequence). This CDR3 comprises 14 residues. On this clone: Its antigen is unknown.

The sequenced material came from PBMCs. The TCR originated in a human donor in good health. This sequence joins TRBV30 and TRBJ2-1, with D possibly being TRBD2 (5 bases). CDR3 protein: CAWSVGLPDNEQFF. The DNA for the CDR3 is TGTGCCTGGAGTGTCGGACTGCCCGATAATGAGCAGTTCTTC.